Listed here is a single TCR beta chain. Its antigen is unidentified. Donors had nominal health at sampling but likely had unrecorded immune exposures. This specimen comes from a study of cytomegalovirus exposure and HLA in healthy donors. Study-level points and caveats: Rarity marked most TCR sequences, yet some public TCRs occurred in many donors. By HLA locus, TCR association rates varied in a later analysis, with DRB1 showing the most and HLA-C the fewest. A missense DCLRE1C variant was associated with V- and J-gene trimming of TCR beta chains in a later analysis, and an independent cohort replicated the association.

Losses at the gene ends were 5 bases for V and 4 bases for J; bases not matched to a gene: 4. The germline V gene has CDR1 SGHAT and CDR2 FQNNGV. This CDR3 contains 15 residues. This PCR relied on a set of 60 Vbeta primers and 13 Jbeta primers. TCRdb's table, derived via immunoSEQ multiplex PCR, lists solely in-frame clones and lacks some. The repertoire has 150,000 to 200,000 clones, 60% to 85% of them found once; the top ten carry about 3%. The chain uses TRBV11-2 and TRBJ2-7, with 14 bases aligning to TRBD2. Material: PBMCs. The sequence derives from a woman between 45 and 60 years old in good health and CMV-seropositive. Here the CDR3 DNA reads TGTGCCAGCAGCGAGGGACTAGCGGGGGTTTACGAGCAGTACTTC. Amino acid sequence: CASSEGLAGVYEQYF.